The 24 T cell receptor beta chains presented below share a single source sample, sequenced in a study of high-grade serous ovarian cancer treatment subgroups. TCRdb keeps only in-frame clones here, not all; method: immunoSEQ multiplex PCR. The data contain about 39,000 clones, about 80% of them singletons. Tumor samples were obtained before definitive surgery or chemotherapy. Sequenced: tumor tissue. The receptors stem from a human donor with high-grade serous ovarian cancer.

The sample holds a few counts of this clone. The V gene is TRBV6-1, the J gene TRBJ1-3; the match to TRBD1 covers 8 bases. This CDR3 contains 14 residues. V was clipped by 5 bases and J by 2 bases; unmatched bases: 2. In germline, CDR1 is MNHNS, CDR2 SASEGT. The CDR3 loop reads CASSPTGAGNTIYF. CDR3 bases: TGTGCCAGCAGTCCGACAGGGGCTGGAAACACCATATATTTT.

This chain uses TRBV19 with TRBJ2-2, with 10 nucleotides matching TRBD2. CDR3 length: 16 amino acids. V shed 5 bases, J shed 7 bases, and the junction held 10 bases outside the gene matches. Germline lookup yields CDR1 LNHDA and CDR2 SQIVND (reference sequence). The CDR3 DNA follows: TGTGCCAGTAGTTTCTCTAGCGGGAGTGGAGTCGGGGAGCTGTTTTTT. Encoded protein: CASSFSSGSGVGELFF.

The rearrangement uses TRBV18 and TRBJ2-5; TRBD1 might be the D (6 bases). V was trimmed by 6 bases and J by 1 base, leaving 18 bases between them. Germline V lookup: CDR1 KGHSH, CDR2 LQKENI. The CDR3 has 16 residues. CDR3 in amino acids: CASSLHGTQLQETQYF. The CDR3 DNA reads as TGTGCCAGCTCCCTCCACGGGACACAACTCCAAGAGACCCAGTACTTC.

This chain uses TRBV7-8 with TRBJ2-1; D gene uncertain. The V end lost 1 base, the J end lost 12 bases, and 19 bases lay between the germline ends. The CDR3 length is 15 residues. CDR1 and CDR2 (germline): SGHVS, FQNEAQ. CDR3 residues: CASSLGQILTMTQFF. The CDR3, as DNA: TGTGCCAGCAGCTTAGGCCAGATACTAACAATGACGCAGTTCTTC. The whole variable domain, filled in from reference TRBV7-8 and TRBJ2-1, reads GAGVSQSPRYKVAKRGQDVALRCDPISGHVSLFWYQQALGQGPEFLTYFQNEAQLDKSGLPSDRFFAERPEGSVSTLKIQRTQQEDSAVYLCASSLGQILTMTQFFGPGTRLTVL.

The chain is built from TRBV28 and TRBJ2-7; no clear D. CDR1 is MDHEN and CDR2 is SYDVKM in the germline V gene. Trimming shortened V by 3 bases and J by 2 bases, and 17 bases separated the two germline ends. There are 16 residues in the CDR3. CDR3 nucleotides: TGTGCCAGCAGTTTCTATCCTCCGGGCCCCGCCTACGAGCAGTACTTC. It codes for CASSFYPPGPAYEQYF. Combining the CDR3 with reference TRBV28 and TRBJ2-7 gives the whole variable domain DVKVTQSSRYLVKRTGEKVFLECVQDMDHENMFWYRQDPGLGLRLIYFSYDVKMKEKGDIPEGYSVSREKKERFSLILESASTNQTSMYLCASSFYPPGPAYEQYFGPGTRLTVT.

The V call is TRBV6-1, the J call TRBJ2-1; D is uncertain. This CDR3 region has 11 residues. The germline V and J ends were trimmed by 4 bases and 10 bases, with 8 bases remaining between them. Per germline, CDR1 MNHNS and CDR2 SASEGT. Here the CDR3 reads CASSGHTEQFF. The CDR3 nucleotides read TGTGCCAGCAGTGGACACACCGAGCAGTTCTTC.

The chain links TRBV14 to TRBJ2-7; no reliable D call. Trimming stripped 4 bases from V and 1 base from J, with 11 bases between. Per germline, CDR1 SGHDN and CDR2 FVKESK. The CDR3 is made up of 14 amino acids. CDR3 bases: TGTGCCAGCAGCCCTGCGCGAGCGTCCTACGAGCAGTACTTC. Residues: CASSPARASYEQYF.

The J gene is TRBJ1-1, the V gene TRBV2, with 8 bases identical to TRBD1. Germline V lookup: CDR1 SNHLY, CDR2 FYNNEI. This CDR3 has 16 residues. Trimming took 7 bases from V and 4 from J; bases not matched to a gene: 14. The CDR3 loop reads CASNLLGQGRATEAFF. As DNA, the CDR3 is TGTGCCAGCAACCTCCTAGGACAGGGACGGGCCACTGAAGCTTTCTTT.

The chain links TRBV11-1 to TRBJ2-2; D remains ambiguous. Trimming took off 4 bases at V and 11 bases at J, with 2 bases between the two ends. This CDR3 spans 9 amino acids. The V gene's germline CDR1 is SGHAT and CDR2 FQDESV (reference sequence). The CDR3 protein is CASSYELFF. DNA of the CDR3: TGTGCCAGCAGCTACGAGCTGTTTTTT.

J is TRBJ2-2 and V is TRBV7-2, with D uncertain. CDR1 is SGHTA, CDR2 FQGNSA, per germline. The CDR3 spans 12 residues. V was shortened by 6 bases and J by 6 bases, with 8 bases between the two germline ends. CDR3: CASRPFSGELFF. CDR3 in DNA: TGTGCCAGCAGACCTTTTTCCGGGGAGCTGTTTTTT.

J is TRBJ2-1 and V is TRBV28, with no clear D. Germline values: CDR1 MDHEN, CDR2 SYDVKM. V was trimmed by 2 bases and J by 3 bases, leaving 11 bases between them. There are 15 residues in the CDR3. This chain's CDR3 is CASSLAPDSYNEQFF. The CDR3 bases are TGTGCCAGCAGTTTAGCCCCCGATAGCTACAATGAGCAGTTCTTC.

The chain is built from TRBV6-4 and TRBJ2-1; possible D gene TRBD2, 6 bases. The CDR3 is made up of 14 amino acids. V lost 7 bases and J 8 bases, leaving 18 bases between the germline ends. CDR1 and CDR2 from the germline V gene are MRHNA and SNTAGT. CDR3 sequence (DNA): TGTGCCAGCAAGTTCAGTGCTTCGGGGGATGAGCAGTTCTTC. This encodes CASKFSASGDEQFF.

The chain combines TRBV7-2 with TRBJ1-6; no clear D gene. The V gene's germline CDR1 is SGHTA and CDR2 FQGNSA. CDR3 size: 14 residues. V lost 5 bases and J 10 bases, leaving 15 bases between the germline ends. The DNA for the CDR3 is TGTGCCAGCAGCGCGTATTTTTCTCCCTCACCCCTCCACTTT. This codes for CASSAYFSPSPLHF.

J is TRBJ2-7 and V is TRBV19; possibly TRBD2 for D (6 bases). V dropped 4 bases and J dropped 7 bases, with 23 bases sitting between them. Per germline, CDR1 LNHDA and CDR2 SQIVND (reference sequence). The CDR3 consists of 16 residues. This CDR3 reads CASSTLDGTRRGEQYF. Here the CDR3 DNA reads TGTGCCAGTAGTACCCTAGACGGGACTCGGCGGGGAGAGCAGTACTTC.

This chain uses TRBV27 with TRBJ2-2, with 9 nucleotides matching TRBD1. The J segment lost 4 bases and the V segment lost 2 bases, leaving 11 bases of the junction unmatched. The CDR3 length is 18 residues. From germline, CDR1 is MNHEY and CDR2 SMNVEV (reference sequence). The chain's CDR3 is CASSLPPRTGEGTGELFF. DNA for the CDR3: TGTGCCAGCAGTTTACCCCCTCGGACAGGGGAAGGCACCGGGGAGCTGTTTTTT.

This chain links TRBV2 with TRBJ2-1; no clear D gene. This CDR3 has 15 residues. In germline, CDR1 is SNHLY, CDR2 FYNNEI. V was pared by 1 base and J by 0 bases, with 7 bases between. This chain's CDR3 is CASSEERNSYNEQFF. The CDR3 region has the DNA TGTGCCAGCAGTGAAGAACGGAACTCCTACAATGAGCAGTTCTTC. Full variable domain (remainder filled in from reference TRBV2 and TRBJ2-1): EPEVTQTPSHQVTQMGQEVILRCVPISNHLYFYWYRQILGQKVEFLVSFYNNEISEKSEIFDDQFSVERPDGSNFTLKIRSTKLEDSAMYFCASSEERNSYNEQFFGPGTRLTVL.

This clone was seen a handful of times. The chain joins TRBV27 to TRBJ2-1; either TRBD1 or TRBD2 may supply D (7 bases each). This CDR3 contains 14 residues. Trimming stripped 3 bases from V and 6 bases from J, with 12 bases between. In germline, CDR1 is MNHEY, CDR2 SMNVEV (reference sequence). CDR3 residues: CASSFPGGVNEQFF. In DNA, the CDR3 is TGTGCCAGCAGTTTCCCAGGGGGGGTCAATGAGCAGTTCTTC.

The chain combines TRBV13 with TRBJ1-6; 7 bases map to TRBD1. After removal of 5 bases from V and 10 bases from J, the junction contained 5 bases not matched to a gene. Per germline, CDR1 PRHDT and CDR2 FYEKMQ (reference sequence). There are 13 residues in the CDR3. The CDR3 region is CASSAPGQSPLHF. CDR3 DNA sequence: TGTGCCAGCAGCGCACCGGGACAGTCACCCCTCCACTTT.

This clone showed up just once. The rearrangement links TRBV15 to TRBJ2-7; 10 nucleotides agree with TRBD2. Germline lookup yields CDR1 LNHNV and CDR2 YYDKDF (reference sequence). CDR3 length: 17 residues. V lost 4 bases, J lost 5 bases, and 14 bases stayed unmatched. The CDR3 DNA reads as TGTGCCACCAGCACGCACCCCCTATTAGCGGGAGGCCACGAGCAGTACTTC. As protein: CATSTHPLLAGGHEQYF.

The genes are TRBV30 and TRBJ2-7; D gene uncertain. The CDR3 sequence is 11 residues long. The V end was cut by 5 bases, the J end by 5 bases, with 10 bases between. Germline V gives CDR1 GTSNPN, CDR2 SVGIG (reference sequence). CDR3 nucleotide sequence: TGTGCCTGGGGGCCTGGACACGAGCAGTACTTC. Its translation is CAWGPGHEQYF.

This chain links TRBV11-1 with TRBJ2-1; D tentatively fits TRBD1 or TRBD2 (5 bases each). V dropped 5 bases and J dropped 5 bases, with 16 bases sitting between them. Germline CDR1 reads SGHAT; CDR2 reads FQDESV (reference sequence). The CDR3 sequence is 15 residues long. DNA for the CDR3: TGTGCCAGCAGCAGCGCGGGTATGGGACACAATGAGCAGTTCTTC. Protein: CASSSAGMGHNEQFF.

Worth noting for this clone: A junction end diverges from the germline sequence, so it may reflect a read error. The chain carries TRBV6-5 and TRBJ1-5; D gene unclear. The germline V gene has CDR1 MNHEY and CDR2 SVGAGI. The CDR3 consists of 14 residues. CDR3 region: CAGSPRRANQPQHF. The CDR3 DNA follows: TGTGCCGGCAGCCCCCGGCGGGCCAATCAGCCCCAGCATTTT.

The chain couples TRBV30 to TRBJ2-1; D is perhaps TRBD2 (5 bases). Deletions cut 7 bases from V and 5 bases from J, with 39 bases between. Germline V gene sequence: CDR1 GTSNPN, CDR2 SVGIG (reference sequence). The length of the CDR3 is 21 residues. CDR3 nucleotides: TGTGCCTACAGCCGAATCCGATCTGGGATTTTAACTAGTCCCCTCAACAATGAGCAGTTCTTC. Translated: CAYSRIRSGILTSPLNNEQFF.

The chain uses TRBV6-1 and TRBJ1-1; 9 bases agree with TRBD1. Germline CDR1 and CDR2: MNHNS and SASEGT. V dropped 6 bases and J dropped 7; count of bases not matched to a gene: 12. This CDR3 is 15 amino acids long. CDR3 region: CASSQDPTGGVEAFF. CDR3 bases: TGTGCCAGCAGCCAAGATCCTACAGGGGGCGTTGAAGCTTTCTTT.